The 8 T cell receptor beta chains below come from one sample, sequenced in a study of blood T cell repertoires in COVID-19. Clones were sequenced by immunoSEQ multiplex PCR, and TCRdb holds only the in-frame ones, with some missing. Among tens of thousands of clones listed, around 80% were seen once. Sequences were obtained from peripheral blood. These receptors all come from an older woman with acute or convalescent COVID-19.

This chain joins TRBV11-2 and TRBJ1-6, with 9 bases matching TRBD1. The V segment lost 4 bases and the J segment 8 bases; nucleotides outside the gene matches: 3. The CDR3 is made up of 14 amino acids. Germline V CDR1 and CDR2: SGHAT, FQNNGV. This CDR3 is CASSSGTGYSPLHF. The CDR3 DNA follows: TGTGCCAGCAGCTCCGGGACAGGGTATTCACCCCTCCACTTT.

This rearrangement joins TRBV27 to TRBJ1-5, with TRBD1 identical over 8 bases. Trimming removed 6 bases from V and 3 bases from J; junction bases left unmatched: 7. Germline V gene sequence: CDR1 MNHEY, CDR2 SMNVEV (reference sequence). There are 15 residues in the CDR3. The CDR3 DNA reads TGTGCCAGCAGAGCCTCAGGGGGCAACAATCAGCCCCAGCATTTT. Protein sequence: CASRASGGNNQPQHF.

The gene calls are TRBV12-3 or TRBV12-4 and TRBJ2-7; a weak D match, TRBD1 (6 bases). Trimming pared 5 bases from V and 3 bases from J, leaving 11 bases between. The CDR3 spans 13 residues. In nucleotides, the CDR3 is TGTGCCAGCAGTCCGGGACATTTCTACGAGCAGTACTTC. It yields the protein CASSPGHFYEQYF.

The chain couples TRBV6-6 to TRBJ1-6; no definite D call. Per the germline V gene, CDR1 is MNHNY and CDR2 is SVGAGI (reference sequence). V shed 3 bases and J shed 9 bases, with 9 bases lying between them. CDR3 size: 13 residues. CDR3 protein: CASSYREVSPLHF. DNA for the CDR3: TGTGCCAGCAGTTATCGAGAAGTTTCACCCCTCCACTTT.

The rearrangement joins TRBV5-6 to TRBJ2-7; TRBD2 is a possible D gene (6 bases). The ends were cut back, 5 bases at V and 6 bases at J, with 18 bases in the middle. The CDR3 runs 14 residues. The germline CDR1 and CDR2 sequences are SGHDT and YYEEEE. CDR3 sequence reads: CASRRAGMLGEQYF. CDR3 DNA sequence: TGTGCCAGCAGGAGGGCGGGGATGTTGGGCGAGCAGTACTTC.

There are a few counts of this clone. The chain links TRBV13 to TRBJ1-4, with TRBD1 identical over 7 bases. Looked up from germline, CDR1 is PRHDT and CDR2 is FYEKMQ (reference sequence). CDR3 size: 18 residues. V shed 5 bases, J shed 2 bases, and the junction held 14 bases outside the gene matches. CDR3 DNA: TGTGCCAGCAGCCCGATACAAGGGGGCGGGGCGACTAATGAAAAACTGTTTTTT. This translates into CASSPIQGGGATNEKLFF.

This clone has a single count. The chain recombines TRBV2 with TRBJ1-4, with TRBD1 matching over 8 bases. The V and J ends lost 6 bases and 5 bases, in that order; junction bases with no gene match: 5. The CDR3 runs 14 residues. The germline V gene encodes CDR1 SNHLY and CDR2 FYNNEI. The CDR3 reads CASRKDRANEKLFF. In DNA form, the CDR3 reads TGTGCCAGCAGGAAGGACAGGGCGAATGAAAAACTGTTTTTT.

The rearrangement links TRBV18 to TRBJ1-1; perhaps TRBD1 as D (6 bases). Germline CDR1 reads KGHSH; CDR2 reads LQKENI. The V gene lost 3 bases and the J gene lost 3 bases, with 14 bases spanning the gap. This CDR3 comprises 15 residues. This CDR3 is CASSPDSNGDTEAFF. CDR3 coding DNA: TGTGCCAGCTCACCGGACAGTAATGGGGACACTGAAGCTTTCTTT. Drawing the rest from reference TRBV18 and TRBJ1-1, the complete variable domain is NAGVMQNPRHLVRRRGQEARLRCSPMKGHSHVYWYRQLPEEGLKFMVYLQKENIIDESGMPKERFSAEFPKEGPSILRIQQVVRGDSAAYFCASSPDSNGDTEAFFGQGTRLTVV.